This T cell receptor beta chain was documented in a study of T cell responses to AZD1222 COVID-19 vaccine. Study findings and constraints: Seropositive AZD1222 recipients at baseline numbered only five or six. Within unmutated variant regions lay the reported targets of nearly half of spike-specific TCRs. Once two AZD1222 doses were given, Spike-specific TCR breadth and depth went up.

Libraries were prepared by immunoSEQ multiplex PCR; TCRdb keeps only in-frame clonotypes and omits some of them. The sample comprises 90,000 or so clones, roughly 89% of which are singletons, and 2% to 2.5% rests with the top ten. The germline gives CDR1 ENHRY, CDR2 SYGVKD. This CDR3 spans 15 amino acids. V lost 10 bases, J lost 2 bases, and 21 bases lay in between. Regarding this clone: Its antigen is undetermined.

This clonotype was obtained from an adult in good health. Sequences were derived from peripheral blood, sampled on day 0 of AZD1222 vaccination. The rearrangement uses TRBV10-3 and TRBJ2-7, with D perhaps matching TRBD1 or TRBD2 (5 bases each). CDR3: CATSETRDVTYEQYF. The CDR3 region has the DNA TGTGCCACCTCCGAAACCCGGGACGTGACCTACGAGCAGTACTTC.